The 7 T cell receptor beta chains listed next were all sequenced from one sample in a study of T cells in Graves' hyperthyroidism and ophthalmopathy. Amplification of TCR beta CDR3 regions used RNA as the template. The TCR CDR3 first-round RT-PCR relied on the HTBI primer set. Each CDR3 protein gets one entry after TCRdb re-called the multiplex PCR reads with MiXCR. Among 480,000 or so distinct CDR3 sequences listed, around 50% were seen once. Sequenced material: peripheral blood or thyroid tissue (not recorded which). Receptors originate from an adult woman with Graves' disease, either hyperthyroidism or ophthalmopathy (not recorded which).

The chain uses TRBV2 and TRBJ1-1; 9 bases are a match to TRBD1. The CDR3 length is 14 residues. Germline lookup yields CDR1 SNHLY and CDR2 FYNNEI. The trim removed 5 bases at V and 5 bases at J, leaving 6 bases unmatched. The CDR3 DNA sequence: TGTGCCAGCAGTCAGGGGACAGGGATAACTGAAGCTTTCTTT. Its protein product is CASSQGTGITEAFF.

This clonotype has just a few counts. The V gene is TRBV10-3, the J gene TRBJ1-2; possible D gene TRBD1, 5 bases. CDR1 ENHRY and CDR2 SYGVKD come from the germline V gene. This CDR3 is 14 amino acids long. Trimming took off 3 bases at V and 1 base at J, with 9 bases between the two ends. The CDR3 loop is CAISDPDSNYGYTF. The CDR3 region has the DNA TGTGCCATCAGTGACCCAGACAGTAACTATGGCTACACCTTC.

This chain joins TRBV3-1 and TRBJ1-2; 8 positions agree with TRBD1. CDR3 length: 14 residues. Germline V gives CDR1 LGHDT, CDR2 YNNKEL (reference sequence). The trim removed 3 bases at V and 4 bases at J, leaving 4 bases unmatched. In DNA form, the CDR3 reads TGTGCCAGCAGCCAGGACAGGGCATTCTATGGCTACACCTTC. It codes for CASSQDRAFYGYTF.

The chain recombines TRBV5-1 with TRBJ1-1, with D perhaps matching TRBD1 (6 bases). Germline V CDR1 and CDR2: SGHRS, YFSETQ. The V end lost 4 bases, the J end lost 0 bases, and 13 bases lay between the germline ends. The CDR3 loop spans 15 amino acids. This chain's CDR3 is CASSITGQMNTEAFF. Written as DNA, the CDR3 is TGCGCCAGCAGCATCACAGGACAGATGAACACTGAAGCTTTCTTT.

V and J are TRBV7-9 and TRBJ2-5; 7 nucleotides agree with TRBD2. Germline assignment: CDR1 SEHNR and CDR2 FQNEAQ (reference sequence). The CDR3 totals 13 residues. V lost 7 bases to trimming and J lost 9 bases; unmatched junction nucleotides: 11. The CDR3, as DNA: TGTGCCAGCACCCCCCCCAGTGGGAGGGCCCAGTACTTC. Protein: CASTPPSGRAQYF.

The chain recombines TRBV9 with TRBJ1-6; D is ambiguous. In germline, CDR1 is SGDLS, CDR2 YYNGEE. The CDR3 runs to 14 residues. The ends were cut back, 4 bases at V and 8 bases at J, with 13 bases in the middle. CDR3 sequence: CASSSRPVDSPLHF. The CDR3 DNA sequence: TGTGCCAGCAGCAGCCGCCCAGTTGATTCACCCCTCCACTTT. Looking up the rest from reference TRBV9 and TRBJ1-6 gives the full variable domain: DSGVTQTPKHLITATGQRVTLRCSPRSGDLSVYWYQQSLDQGLQFLIQYYNGEERAKGNILERFSAQQFPDLHSELNLSSLELGDSALYFCASSSRPVDSPLHFGNGTRLTVT.

This clonotype was recorded many times. The rearrangement joins TRBV20-1 to TRBJ1-1; a possible D gene is TRBD1 (6 bases). The CDR3 is 15 residues long. Germline loops: CDR1 DFQATT, CDR2 SNEGSKA (reference sequence). V lost 3 bases to trimming and J lost 4 bases, with 18 bases between them. As DNA, the CDR3 is TGCAGTGCTAGTACATTCGGCCTCAGGGGCACTGAAGCTTTCTTT. This gives the protein CSASTFGLRGTEAFF.